This T cell receptor beta chain was captured in a study of beta chain features in type 1 diabetes. The V gene end was trimmed by 4 bases and the J gene end by 6 bases; junction bases not matched to a gene: 15. Germline V lookup: CDR1 SGHNT, CDR2 YYREEE (reference sequence). The CDR3 totals 16 residues. Sequenced material consisted of expressed TCRB transcripts (all of the isolated RNA was reverse transcribed). TCRdb keeps only in-frame clones here, not all; method: immunoSEQ multiplex PCR. In the table there are around 300,000 clones, 13% to 15% of which are singletons. The source is a man aged 25-40 years in good health. The chain carries TRBV5-4 and TRBJ1-2; TRBD1 matches at 7 bases. The sequencing input was central memory CD4+ T cells from blood. In nucleotides, the CDR3 is TGTGCCAGCAGCGGCCCCGGGAAGGGGGCATTTCATGGCTACACCTTC. This encodes CASSGPGKGAFHGYTF.